A single TCR beta chain is shown here with its context. Its antigen is not identified. The germline gives CDR1 SGHNT, CDR2 YYREEE (reference sequence). The CDR3 covers 16 residues. Trimming left V 0 bases short and J 4 bases short, with 16 bases between. The entry originates in a study of cytomegalovirus exposure and HLA in healthy donors. General study results and limits: Most observed TCR sequences were rare, whereas some public TCRs were detected in many donors. Later analysis suggested most CMV-associated TCR beta chains were HLA-restricted.

The PCR used 60 Vbeta and 13 Jbeta primers. Data came from immunoSEQ multiplex PCR; TCRdb stores just in-frame clones and leaves some out. The sample gives about 150,000 clones, around 82% of which show up once; 0.38% is in the top ten. This clonotype originated in a boy aged 2-15 years in good health and CMV-seronegative. The sequenced sample was PBMCs. This chain connects TRBV5-4 to TRBJ1-2, with TRBD1 as a possible D gene (6 bases). In DNA, the CDR3 is TGTGCCAGCAGCTTGGCTCAGATACAGGGTACCTATGGCTACACCTTC. Amino acids: CASSLAQIQGTYGYTF.